This T cell receptor (beta chain) comes out of a study of CD8 T cells in ankylosing spondylitis. Broader study findings: CD8+ disease-linked clones were present at relatively low frequencies in blood. Significant enrichment of disease-linked clones was reported in matched ankylosing spondylitis synovial fluid.

Construction of TCR beta libraries was performed using quantitative 5'-RACE with molecular barcodes. TCRdb reprocessed the 5' RACE reads via MiXCR and lists one record per CDR3 protein. The sample has about 160,000 distinct CDR3 sequences, approximately 48% seen once. Trimming stripped 0 bases from V and 1 base from J, with 6 bases between. The CDR3 extends over 14 amino acids. Looked up from germline, CDR1 is SEHNR and CDR2 is FQNEAQ (reference sequence). Concerning this clonotype: Antigen unknown.

The clonotype was recovered from a male donor with ankylosing spondylitis. The chain couples TRBV7-9 to TRBJ1-1; no reliable D call. The sequenced sample was synovial fluid, either unsorted or a sorted T cell fraction (not recorded which). The CDR3 DNA reads as TGTGCCAGCAGCTTAGCCCTTGGGAACACTGAAGCTTTCTTT. Translating it yields CASSLALGNTEAFF.